A selection of T cell receptor beta chains follows, all from one sample in a study of cytomegalovirus exposure and HLA in healthy donors. The data were produced by immunoSEQ multiplex PCR, yet TCRdb's version contains in-frame clones alone and is incomplete. The sample gives approximately 120,000 clones, 75% to 90% of which show up once; less than 1.5% is in the top ten. The sequenced sample was PBMCs. Receptors originate from a woman aged 18-29 years in good health and CMV-seronegative. Each CDR3 is given without its conserved first and last residue. Fields, in order: V gene, CDR3 protein.

TRBV4-1 | ASSVRLPGQGVDGYT
TRBV9 | ASSGGAGDGYT
TRBV28 | ASSRRDRPNYGYT
TRBV5-4 | ASKTDSGNTIY
TRBV4-2 | ASSQEVVGGTDTQY
TRBV27 | ASSLSRYTEAF
TRBV19 | ASSIQGAIYNEQF
TRBV11-2 | ASSSEGAGELF
TRBV27 | ASSSVAGGRYEQY
TRBV29-1 | SVWVRDGGEQY
TRBV19 | ASGVASGSTDTQY
TRBV7-9 | ASSRRGGGASNEQF
TRBV7-9 | ASVGLLTNTGELF
TRBV2 | ASRRDRGSGGNPY
TRBV6-5 | ASRSGERNQPQH
TRBV19 | ATHGGRRSSGNTIY
TRBV5-1 | ASSLHSSGGETQY
TRBV12-5 | ASAPSGAENTEAF
TRBV4-3 | ASSQDVGAGANVLT
TRBV27 | ASSFNGYGYT
TRBV7-9 | ASSLSSRLKSPGEQF
TRBV29-1 | SVERESINNEQF
TRBV6-5 | ASSTGLAGQETQY
TRBV30 | AWNQGSSGNTIY
TRBV27 | ASSSGGASYNSPLH
TRBV4-3 | ASSHALAGDLSYEQY
TRBV5-8 | ASSLQDGKLF
TRBV27 | ASSLKGQSYEQY
TRBV10-1 | ASSESWVQDTEAF
TRBV30 | AWSVSIHEQF
TRBV27 | ASSPGTGTDTQY
TRBV7-6 | ASSLTGRNQPQH
TRBV7-2 | ASSSRDRGADTQY
TRBV7-9 | ASSPGQPNTGELF
TRBV4-2 | ASSQMGLAGVHEQF
TRBV5-1 | ASSWWTGVTGELF
TRBV10-3 | AISGHMTGLNEQF
TRBV18 | ASSVYNEQF
TRBV7-2 | ASGGANQPQH
TRBV4-1 | ASSAFEGEYGYT
TRBV28 | ASSRGGGPGAETQY
TRBV28 | ASSQTPTGLEQY
TRBV15 | ATSRVSTEAF
TRBV5-8 | ASSQNVEQY
TRBV28 | ASSTTRGSGNTIY
TRBV14 | ASSQGTGPSYEQY
TRBV28 | ASSSLQTAGREQY
TRBV6-6 | ASSYSTSGQPQH
TRBV6-6 | ASRLSGIAGNQPQH
TRBV6-6 | ASSYLDGDTEAF
TRBV27 | ASSPESGTGSAWNYGYT
TRBV28 | ASSLAQDGNTIY